This T cell receptor (beta chain) is drawn from a study of cytomegalovirus exposure and HLA in healthy donors. Notes on the study in general: Later, an analysis found that common viral pathogens appeared to be linked with several of the most significant clusters. A previous analysis found most TCR beta V segments productive roughly 90% or roughly 30% of the time. Reports indicated that the classifier achieved high specificity and sensitivity in diagnosing cytomegalovirus status.

CDR1 and CDR2 from the germline V gene are SGHNT and YENEEA. This CDR3 is built from 18 residues. V was pared by 6 bases and J by 1 base, with 16 bases of the junction left unmatched. Concerning this clone itself: Its antigen is undetermined.

PCR primers comprised 60 Vbeta and 13 Jbeta primers. Clones were sequenced by immunoSEQ multiplex PCR, and TCRdb holds only the in-frame ones, with some missing. The sample consists of 100,000 to 120,000 clones, 74% of them appearing once. V gene TRBV11-3 combines with J gene TRBJ2-3; TRBD2 agrees at 7 bases. The TCR originated in a woman between 40 and 50 years old in good health and CMV-seropositive. Sequencing input: PBMCs. This CDR3 reads CASSLGTIAGGGTDTQYF. CDR3 in DNA: TGTGCCAGCAGTTTGGGGACGATAGCGGGTGGGGGCACAGATACGCAGTATTTT. The variable domain in full, completed from reference TRBV11-3 and TRBJ2-3, reads EAGVVQSPRYKIIEKKQPVAFWCNPISGHNTLYWYLQNLGQGPELLIRYENEEAVDDSQLPKDRFSAERLKGVDSTLKIQPAELGDSAVYLCASSLGTIAGGGTDTQYFGPGTRLTVL.